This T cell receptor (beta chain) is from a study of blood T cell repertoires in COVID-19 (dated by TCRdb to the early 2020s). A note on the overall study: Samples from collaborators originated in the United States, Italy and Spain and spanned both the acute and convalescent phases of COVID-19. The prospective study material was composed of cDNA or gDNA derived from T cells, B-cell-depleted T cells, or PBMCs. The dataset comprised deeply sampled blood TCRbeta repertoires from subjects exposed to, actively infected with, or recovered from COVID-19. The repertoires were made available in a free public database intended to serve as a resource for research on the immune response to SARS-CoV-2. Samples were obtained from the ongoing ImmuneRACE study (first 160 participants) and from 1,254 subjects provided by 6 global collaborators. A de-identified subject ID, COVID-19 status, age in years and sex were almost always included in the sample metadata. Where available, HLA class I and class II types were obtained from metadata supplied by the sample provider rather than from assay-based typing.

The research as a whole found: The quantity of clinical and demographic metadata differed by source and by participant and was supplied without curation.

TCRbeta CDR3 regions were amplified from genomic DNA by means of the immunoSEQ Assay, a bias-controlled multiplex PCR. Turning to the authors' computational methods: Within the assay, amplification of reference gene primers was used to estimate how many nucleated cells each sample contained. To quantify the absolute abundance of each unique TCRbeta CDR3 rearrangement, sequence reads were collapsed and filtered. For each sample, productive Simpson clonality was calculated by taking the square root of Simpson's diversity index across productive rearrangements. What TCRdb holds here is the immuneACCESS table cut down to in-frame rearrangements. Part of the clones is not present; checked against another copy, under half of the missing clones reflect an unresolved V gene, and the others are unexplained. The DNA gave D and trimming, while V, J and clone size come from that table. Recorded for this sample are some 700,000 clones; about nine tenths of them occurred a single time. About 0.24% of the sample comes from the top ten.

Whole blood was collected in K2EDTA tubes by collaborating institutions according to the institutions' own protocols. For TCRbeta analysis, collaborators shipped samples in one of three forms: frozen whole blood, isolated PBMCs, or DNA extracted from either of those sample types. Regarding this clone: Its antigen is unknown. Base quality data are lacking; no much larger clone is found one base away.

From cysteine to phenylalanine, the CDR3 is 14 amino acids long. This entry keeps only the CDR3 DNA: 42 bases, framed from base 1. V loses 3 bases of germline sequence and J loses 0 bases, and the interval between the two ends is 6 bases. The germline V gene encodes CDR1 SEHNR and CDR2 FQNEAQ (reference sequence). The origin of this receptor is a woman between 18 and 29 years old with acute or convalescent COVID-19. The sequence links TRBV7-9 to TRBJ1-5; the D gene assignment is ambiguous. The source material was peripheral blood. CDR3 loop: CASSFANSNQPQHF. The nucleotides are TGTGCCAGCAGCTTTGCTAATAGCAATCAGCCCCAGCATTTT.